This entry lists 29 T cell receptor beta chains sequenced from one sample in a study of blood T cell repertoires in COVID-19 (dated by TCRdb to 2020 to 2022). Receptor libraries were prepared by the immunoSEQ multiplex PCR assay. TCRdb limited this immuneACCESS table to in-frame rearrangements with V and J called. A share of clones is missing; checked studies link under half to unresolved V genes, and the rest is unexplained. The sample contains over 150,000 clones, around 79% of them found a single time. 26% of the sample is in the top ten clones. Specimen: peripheral blood. The receptors here all came from a woman in her seventies with acute or convalescent COVID-19.

V is TRBV2 and J is TRBJ1-1; TRBD1 aligns across 9 bases. Trimming took 9 bases from V and 4 from J; bases not matched to a gene: 12. The CDR3 runs to 15 residues. Germline V lookup: CDR1 SNHLY, CDR2 FYNNEI. CDR3 DNA: TGTGCCAGTGTCCGGGACAGGGTTTTGGGCACTGAAGCTTTCTTT. Residues: CASVRDRVLGTEAFF.

The gene calls are TRBV19 and TRBJ2-7, with TRBD1 matching over 7 bases. Germline values: CDR1 LNHDA, CDR2 SQIVND (reference sequence). The length of the CDR3 is 14 residues. V lost 3 bases to trimming and J lost 2 bases; unmatched junction nucleotides: 4. The CDR3 coding sequence is TGTGCCAGTAGTATGACAGGGTCCACCTACGAGCAGTACTTC. Translating it yields CASSMTGSTYEQYF.

The chain is built from TRBV7-9 and TRBJ2-1; 11 bases map to TRBD2. V gave up 0 bases and J gave up 2 bases; unmatched junction bases: 6. This CDR3 has 18 residues. Per the germline V gene, CDR1 is SEHNR and CDR2 is FQNEAQ (reference sequence). CDR3 nucleotides: TGTGCCAGCAGCTTAGCGACTAGCGGGACTACCCCCTACAATGAGCAGTTCTTC. Translated, it gives CASSLATSGTTPYNEQFF.

This chain joins TRBV7-9 and TRBJ1-2; tentatively, D is TRBD1 (5 bases). V lost 3 bases to trimming and J lost 8 bases, with 19 bases between them. The CDR3 totals 15 residues. Germline CDR1 and CDR2: SEHNR and FQNEAQ (reference sequence). The CDR3 loop is CASSFPSIRALGYTF. The CDR3 nucleotides read TGTGCCAGCAGCTTTCCGTCAATCAGGGCCCTCGGCTACACCTTC. Full variable domain (outside the CDR3, taken from reference TRBV7-9 and TRBJ1-2): DTGVSQNPRHKITKRGQNVTFRCDPISEHNRLYWYRQTLGQGPEFLTYFQNEAQLEKSRLLSDRFSAERPKGSFSTLEIQRTEQGDSAMYLCASSFPSIRALGYTFGSGTRLTVV.

The chain joins TRBV5-5 to TRBJ1-2; 10 positions agree with TRBD1. Germline trimming cut 5 bases from V and 4 bases from J; bases unmatched to any gene: 8. The CDR3 covers 15 residues. In germline, CDR1 is SGHKS, CDR2 YYEKEE (reference sequence). The CDR3 bases are TGTGCCAGCAGGGAGGGACAGGGGTATCTCTATGGCTACACCTTC. This translates into CASREGQGYLYGYTF.

This clone showed up just a few times. The chain combines TRBV20-1 with TRBJ1-2; no reliable D call. This CDR3 has 13 amino acids. Germline loops: CDR1 DFQATT, CDR2 SNEGSKA (reference sequence). Trimming stripped 3 bases from V and 8 bases from J, with 16 bases between. This CDR3 is CSASIEGRIGYTF. Written as DNA, the CDR3 is TGCAGTGCTAGTATCGAGGGCCGAATCGGCTACACCTTC.

The chain is built from TRBV7-8 and TRBJ1-2, with 7 bases lining up with TRBD1. The CDR3 loop spans 13 amino acids. The junction had 8 bases not matched to a gene; V was cut back by 5 bases and J by 8 bases. Germline V gene lookup returns CDR1 SGHVS and CDR2 FQNEAQ. The CDR3 loop reads CASSPTGQSGYTF. The CDR3 DNA reads as TGTGCCAGCAGCCCAACGGGACAGAGCGGCTACACCTTC.

This chain links TRBV19 with TRBJ2-5; D perhaps matches TRBD2 (5 bases). This CDR3 comprises 14 residues. V was shortened by 8 bases and J by 5 bases, with 18 bases between the two germline ends. Germline V lookup: CDR1 LNHDA, CDR2 SQIVND (reference sequence). CDR3 in DNA: TGTGCCAGTTCCTTCGGGAATCAGGTGGAGACCCAGTACTTC. Protein sequence: CASSFGNQVETQYF.

The chain joins TRBV25-1 to TRBJ1-2, with no clear D. The CDR3 covers 12 residues. Trimming left V 3 bases short and J 5 bases short, with 7 bases between. Germline CDR1 is MGHDK and CDR2 is SYGVNS. CDR3 protein: CASSDLRYGYTF. The CDR3, as DNA: TGTGCCAGCAGTGATTTGCGATATGGCTACACCTTC.

The CDR3 region has the DNA TGCGCCAGCAGCCACTCTAGCGGGGGCTACAATGAGCAGTTCTTC. Amino acids: CASSHSSGGYNEQFF. V and J are TRBV4-1 and TRBJ2-1, with 10 bases fitting TRBD2. There are 15 residues in the CDR3. V trimming: 3 bases; J trimming: 3 bases; junction bases outside the gene matches: 2. Germline V lookup: CDR1 MGHRA, CDR2 YSYEKL.

V is TRBV4-2 and J is TRBJ1-2; no clear D gene. V lost 3 bases and J 7 bases, leaving 15 bases between the germline ends. This CDR3 is built from 14 residues. Germline CDR1 is LGHNA and CDR2 is YNFKEQ. Here the CDR3 reads CASSQTGDLGGYTF. The CDR3 DNA sequence: TGTGCCAGCAGCCAGACGGGAGATCTGGGTGGCTACACCTTC.

The gene calls are TRBV18 and TRBJ1-1; D unresolved. Germline V CDR1 and CDR2: KGHSH, LQKENI. CDR3 size: 14 residues. With 0 bases removed from V and 1 base from J, the gap between germline ends came to 6 bases. The CDR3 DNA reads TGTGCCAGCTCACCACCGGGAGGGAACACTGAAGCTTTCTTT. Translated: CASSPPGGNTEAFF.

For the CDR3, the DNA is TGTGCCAGCGAACAGGTCCCCTCTGGAAACACCATATATTTT. Residues: CASEQVPSGNTIYF. V usage is TRBV6-1 and J usage is TRBJ1-3, with D perhaps TRBD1 (5 bases). With 8 bases removed from V and 0 bases from J, the gap between germline ends came to 11 bases. CDR1 and CDR2 (germline): MNHNS, SASEGT. The CDR3 loop spans 14 amino acids.

This clone has only a few counts. The chain joins TRBV29-1 to TRBJ1-4; 9 nucleotides agree with TRBD1. The J segment lost 4 bases and the V segment lost 7 bases, leaving 1 base of the junction unmatched. Germline loops: CDR1 SQVTM, CDR2 ANQGSEA. This CDR3 spans 12 amino acids. In nucleotides, the CDR3 is TGCAGCGGGACAGGGGATAATGAAAAACTGTTTTTT. It translates to CSGTGDNEKLFF.

In its sample, this clone was seen a few times. The gene calls are TRBV3-1 (or the pseudogene TRBV3-2) and TRBJ2-1, with 7 bases matching TRBD1. Germline assignment: CDR1 LGHDT and CDR2 YNNKEL (reference sequence). The length of the CDR3 is 15 residues. The V and J ends lost 0 bases and 8 bases, in that order; junction bases with no gene match: 7. The CDR3 region is CASSQEQGLGDEQFF. The CDR3 DNA sequence: TGTGCCAGCAGCCAAGAACAGGGGTTGGGCGATGAGCAGTTCTTC.

The chain employs TRBV6-4 and TRBJ1-5, with 7 bases matching TRBD1. Germline lookup yields CDR1 MRHNA and CDR2 SNTAGT. After removal of 6 bases from V and 2 bases from J, the junction contained 7 bases not matched to a gene. This CDR3 region has 15 residues. CDR3 sequence reads: CASSPQTGGNQPQHF. The CDR3 nucleotides are TGTGCCAGCAGCCCACAAACAGGGGGCAATCAGCCCCAGCATTTT.

The J gene is TRBJ2-1, the V gene TRBV6-6; 7 nucleotides align to TRBD2. The CDR3 totals 14 residues. Unmatched junction bases numbered 0, after V lost 2 bases and J lost 2 bases. Germline V lookup: CDR1 MNHNY, CDR2 SVGAGI (reference sequence). In nucleotides, the CDR3 is TGTGCCAGCAGTTACGGGACTACCTACAATGAGCAGTTCTTC. It encodes CASSYGTTYNEQFF.

The chain recombines TRBV5-1 with TRBJ1-1, with a tentative D call TRBD1 (5 bases). V dropped 4 bases and J dropped 8 bases, with 18 bases sitting between them. The CDR3 runs 14 residues. Germline V gives CDR1 SGHRS, CDR2 YFSETQ. CDR3: CASSLSLGQGEAFF. CDR3 bases: TGCGCCAGCAGCCTTTCCCTCGGACAAGGCGAAGCTTTCTTT.

This chain connects TRBV10-3 to TRBJ2-3, with TRBD2 identical over 10 bases. V shed 6 bases and J 5 bases; nucleotides not matched to a gene: 11. This CDR3 region has 16 residues. Germline V gene lookup returns CDR1 ENHRY and CDR2 SYGVKD. CDR3 amino acids: CAISSEREGPGDTQYF. CDR3 coding DNA: TGTGCCATCAGCAGTGAGCGGGAGGGCCCGGGAGATACGCAGTATTTT.

CDR3 coding DNA: TGTGCCAGCAGCCAAGGGGAGGTTAGGAAGACCCAGTACTTC. Encoded protein: CASSQGEVRKTQYF. The chain is built from TRBV3-1 (or the pseudogene TRBV3-2) and TRBJ2-5, with D tentatively TRBD2 (6 bases). Germline CDR1 is LGHDT and CDR2 is YNNKEL (reference sequence). The germline V and J ends were trimmed by 1 base and 6 bases, with 12 bases remaining between them. The CDR3 is 14 residues long.

The chain links TRBV5-1 to TRBJ2-6; tentative D call: TRBD1 (6 bases). The germline V and J ends were trimmed by 4 bases and 2 bases, with 10 bases remaining between them. CDR1 SGHRS and CDR2 YFSETQ come from the germline V gene. This CDR3 spans 15 amino acids. The CDR3 loop reads CASSRDNPGANVLTF. Written as DNA, the CDR3 is TGCGCCAGCAGCCGGGACAACCCTGGGGCCAACGTCCTGACTTTC.

The chain carries TRBV5-1 and TRBJ1-5; the D is unclear. Trimming took off 0 bases at V and 4 bases at J, with 5 bases between the two ends. Germline V lookup: CDR1 SGHRS, CDR2 YFSETQ. CDR3 length: 13 amino acids. The CDR3 is CASSLGQNQPQHF. The CDR3 DNA reads TGCGCCAGCAGCTTGGGGCAAAATCAGCCCCAGCATTTT.

The V call is TRBV6-5, the J call TRBJ1-6, with 7 bases matching TRBD1. Looked up from germline, CDR1 is MNHEY and CDR2 is SVGAGI. The V gene end was trimmed by 4 bases and the J gene end by 9 bases; junction bases not matched to a gene: 6. There are 14 residues in the CDR3. The CDR3 spells CASSSDRSLSPLHF. In DNA form, the CDR3 reads TGTGCCAGCAGTTCGGACAGGAGTCTTTCACCCCTCCACTTT.

This clone has only one observation. The J gene is TRBJ2-1, the V gene TRBV7-9, with 9 bases matching TRBD1. The CDR3 runs 13 residues. CDR1 SEHNR and CDR2 FQNEAQ come from the germline V gene (reference sequence). Trimming at V came to 6 bases and at J to 8 bases, leaving 5 bases not matched to a gene. CDR3 protein: CASSGTGRDEQFF. In DNA, the CDR3 is TGTGCCAGCAGTGGGACAGGGCGGGATGAGCAGTTCTTC.

J is TRBJ2-1 and V is TRBV2; TRBD2 matches at 7 bases. The CDR3 loop spans 15 amino acids. V lost 7 bases and J lost 0; bases outside the gene matches: 6. The V gene's germline CDR1 is SNHLY and CDR2 FYNNEI. The CDR3 spells CASKQREDSYNEQFF. CDR3 nucleotide sequence: TGTGCCAGCAAACAACGGGAGGACTCCTACAATGAGCAGTTCTTC.

Here the CDR3 DNA reads TGTGCCAGCAGCCAAGTCAATTTCGGAGCTTTCTTT. Protein: CASSQVNFGAFF. The chain is built from TRBV3-1 (or the pseudogene TRBV3-2) and TRBJ1-1; no firm D call. The CDR3 sequence is 12 residues long. V shed 1 base and J shed 10 bases, with 10 bases lying between them. Per the germline V gene, CDR1 is LGHDT and CDR2 is YNNKEL (reference sequence).

The chain is built from TRBV21-1 and TRBJ1-5; TRBD1, the D gene given by the table, was not confirmed from the DNA. TRBV21-1 is a listed pseudogene. The CDR3 consists of 19 residues. CDR3 amino acids: CASSPLTGADFGSNQPQHF. The DNA of the CDR3 is TGTGCCAGCAGCCCCCTGACAGGGGCGGATTTTGGTAGCAATCAGCCCCAGCATTTT.

This chain links TRBV4-1 with TRBJ1-5; TRBD1 agrees at 10 bases. CDR1 and CDR2 from the germline V gene are MGHRA and YSYEKL. This CDR3 is built from 16 residues. Losses at the gene ends were 4 bases for V and 4 bases for J; bases not matched to a gene: 7. The CDR3, as DNA: TGCGCCAGCAGCCCCCGTGGACAGGGGGATAATCAGCCCCAGCATTTT. Its translation is CASSPRGQGDNQPQHF.

The V call is TRBV5-1, the J call TRBJ1-6, with D hard to call. The V gene lost 4 bases and the J gene lost 12 bases, with 17 bases spanning the gap. The CDR3 sequence is 14 residues long. Germline V CDR1 and CDR2: SGHRS, YFSETQ. The CDR3 DNA sequence: TGCGCCAGCAGCCCTAGCGGCAGCGATAAACCCCTCCACTTT. Its protein product is CASSPSGSDKPLHF. Full variable domain (outside the CDR3, taken from reference TRBV5-1 and TRBJ1-6): KAGVTQTPRYLIKTRGQQVTLSCSPISGHRSVSWYQQTPGQGLQFLFEYFSETQRNKGNFPGRFSGRQFSNSRSEMNVSTLELGDSALYLCASSPSGSDKPLHFGNGTRLTVT.